The rows below give T cell receptor beta chains drawn from one sample of a study of T-cell reconstitution after alpha-beta-depleted transplantation in children. MiXCR was run by TCRdb on the PCR reads, yielding one entry per CDR3 protein. The sample has hundreds of thousands of distinct CDR3 sequences, around 15% seen once; the top ten hold around 30%. Sequenced here: PBMCs, mostly from graft donor cells, sampled 360 days after TCRalphabeta/CD19-depleted stem cell transplant. These TCRs come from a boy younger than two who had a stem cell transplant for Wiskott-Aldrich syndrome, so the T cells may come from the graft donor. CDR3s leave out the opening cysteine and the closing phenylalanine or tryptophan. A D gene is named only where the DNA matches it firmly. Size tells how often a clone was seen (once, few, many) or the class of an expanded clone, and some rows leave it out.

CDR3 | V | D | size | J
SATPGQGVTDTQY | TRBV20-1 | TRBD1 | . | TRBJ2-3
AISDGTGPNTGELF | TRBV10-3 | TRBD1 | few | TRBJ2-2
ASSTGTSEPSIQY | TRBV7-2 | TRBD2 | . | TRBJ2-4
ASRPGQGPTGEQY | TRBV28 | TRBD1 | few | TRBJ2-7
ASSYSKGGSSPLH | TRBV6-5 | TRBD1 | few | TRBJ1-6
ASSLVSRQGMLGYEQY | TRBV11-2 | TRBD1 | few | TRBJ2-7
ASSLSRRSGAQETQY | TRBV4-3 | TRBD2 | few | TRBJ2-5
ASSLVVRDLKSF | TRBV7-2 | . | few | TRBJ2-1
SARWTSGKGSYNEQF | TRBV20-1 | TRBD2 | . | TRBJ2-1
ASSRSTYNEQF | TRBV5-1 | . | . | TRBJ2-1
ASSLFGKGKQETQY | TRBV28 | . | . | TRBJ2-5
ASSARLRETQY | TRBV2 | . | few | TRBJ2-5
AISERQLEAF | TRBV10-3 | . | many | TRBJ1-1
ASSFRLALGETQY | TRBV14 | TRBD2 | few | TRBJ2-5
ASSPLGADTGELF | TRBV6-1 | . | . | TRBJ2-2
ASSSTGYQPQH | TRBV27 | . | many | TRBJ1-5
ASTQGGEQY | TRBV27 | . | few | TRBJ2-7
SARQGQGQPQH | TRBV20-1 | . | few | TRBJ1-5
ASSLGPPSGANVLT | TRBV7-8 | . | few | TRBJ2-6
ASSRTQTETQY | TRBV3-1 | . | . | TRBJ2-5
ASSQDPVGGEQY | TRBV4-3 | . | . | TRBJ2-7
ASSYRDTTYEQY | TRBV12-3/TRBV12-4 | . | . | TRBJ2-7
ASSLPSIRDRGPKNIQY | TRBV11-1 | TRBD1 | . | TRBJ2-4